The clone carrying this T cell receptor gamma chain was seen once. The limits of the CDR3 on the DNA are not certain, so only TCRdb's listed CDR3 is given. This sample was included in a study of gamma-delta chains in newborns, infants, children. Study-wide context: Microbial exposure reportedly drives polyclonal innate γδ T cell expansion after birth.

Germline values: CDR1 GITISATS, CDR2 ISYDGTV (reference sequence). The length of the CDR3 is 25 amino acids, counting both ends. TCRdb used CATT to re-call clones from the reads. In the table there are a few hundred gamma-chain clones, approximately 80% of which are singletons. Called V gene: TRGV9; the J gene was not called. The clonotype originates from a child who was a newborn, infant or young child, either healthy, febrile or measles-vaccinated (not recorded which). This table probably holds off-target reads from a library built for another chain. This material consisted of blood, taken at baseline. CDR3 sequence reads: CACDTVGDSSWDTRQMFFGTGIKLF.